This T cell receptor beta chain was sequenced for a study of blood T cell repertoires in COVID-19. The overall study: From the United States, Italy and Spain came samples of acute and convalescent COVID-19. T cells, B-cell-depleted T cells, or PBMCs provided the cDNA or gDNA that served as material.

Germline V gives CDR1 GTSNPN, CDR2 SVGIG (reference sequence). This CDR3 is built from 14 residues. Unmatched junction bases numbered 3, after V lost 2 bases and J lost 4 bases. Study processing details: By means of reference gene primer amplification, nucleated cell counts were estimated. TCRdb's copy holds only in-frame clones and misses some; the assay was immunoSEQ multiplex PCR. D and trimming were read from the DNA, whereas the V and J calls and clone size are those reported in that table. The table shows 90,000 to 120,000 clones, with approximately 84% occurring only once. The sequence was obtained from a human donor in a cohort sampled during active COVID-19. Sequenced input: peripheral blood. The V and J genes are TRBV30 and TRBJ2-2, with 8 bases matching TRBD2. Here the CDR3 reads CAWSSLAGTGELFF. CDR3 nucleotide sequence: TGTGCCTGGAGTTCGCTAGCGGGCACCGGGGAGCTGTTTTTT.